This T cell receptor (beta chain) was profiled in a study of cytomegalovirus exposure and HLA in healthy donors. Study-level results: Prior analysis indicated that the majority of TCR beta V segments exhibited productivity approximately 90% or approximately 30% of the time.

This clone was detected only a few times. Its antigen is unknown. The PCR used 60 Vbeta and 13 Jbeta primers. Using immunoSEQ multiplex PCR, the repertoire was profiled, and TCRdb retains in-frame clones only, with some absent. Of 250,000 to 350,000 clones listed, around 80% are singletons. Between the trimmed V and J ends, which lost 0 bases and 7 bases, there was a span of 10 bases. The CDR3 contains 14 residues. CDR1 is MRHNA and CDR2 is SNTAGT in the germline V gene. The chain combines TRBV6-4 with TRBJ1-5; D not certain. The TCR comes from a girl aged 2 to 9 in good health and CMV-seronegative. The specimen sequenced was PBMCs. CDR3: CASSDSPGSQPQHF. CDR3 nucleotides: TGTGCCAGCAGTGACTCGCCGGGGAGCCAGCCCCAGCATTTT.